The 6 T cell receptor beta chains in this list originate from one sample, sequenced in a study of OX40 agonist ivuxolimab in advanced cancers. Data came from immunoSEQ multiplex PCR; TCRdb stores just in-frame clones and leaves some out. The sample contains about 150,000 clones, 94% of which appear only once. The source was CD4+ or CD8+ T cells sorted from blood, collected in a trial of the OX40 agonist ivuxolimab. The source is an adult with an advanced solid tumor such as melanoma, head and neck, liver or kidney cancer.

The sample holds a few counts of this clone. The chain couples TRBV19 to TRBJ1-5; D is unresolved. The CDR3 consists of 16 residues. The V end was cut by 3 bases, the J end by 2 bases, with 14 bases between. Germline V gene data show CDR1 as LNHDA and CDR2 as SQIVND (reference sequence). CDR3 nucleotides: TGTGCCAGTAGTATTGTGGGCAGAGGAGGCAATCAGCCCCAGCATTTT. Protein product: CASSIVGRGGNQPQHF.

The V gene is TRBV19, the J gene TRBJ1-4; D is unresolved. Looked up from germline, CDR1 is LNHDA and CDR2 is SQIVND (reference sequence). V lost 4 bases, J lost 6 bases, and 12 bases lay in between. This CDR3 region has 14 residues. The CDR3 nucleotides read TGTGCCAGTAGTAGGTCAGCGTTGGATGAAAAACTGTTTTTT. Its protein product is CASSRSALDEKLFF.

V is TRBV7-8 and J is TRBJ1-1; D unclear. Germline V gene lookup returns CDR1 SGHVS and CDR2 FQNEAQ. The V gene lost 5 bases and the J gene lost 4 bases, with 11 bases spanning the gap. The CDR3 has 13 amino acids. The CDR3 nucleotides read TGTGCCAGCAGCCCAGTAAGGAGCACTGAAGCTTTCTTT. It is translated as CASSPVRSTEAFF.

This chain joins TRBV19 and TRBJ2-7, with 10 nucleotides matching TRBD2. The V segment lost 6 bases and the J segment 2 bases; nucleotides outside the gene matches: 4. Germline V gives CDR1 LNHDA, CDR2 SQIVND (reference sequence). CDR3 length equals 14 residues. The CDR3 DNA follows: TGTGCCAGTAGGACGCTAGCGGGAGCCTACGAGCAGTACTTC. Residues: CASRTLAGAYEQYF.

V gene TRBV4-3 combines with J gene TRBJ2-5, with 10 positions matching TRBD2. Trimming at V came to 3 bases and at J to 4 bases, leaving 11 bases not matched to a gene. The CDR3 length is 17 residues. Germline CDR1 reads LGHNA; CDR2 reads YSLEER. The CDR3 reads CASSQGERGGRGETQYF. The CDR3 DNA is TGCGCCAGCAGCCAGGGGGAGCGGGGGGGCCGAGGAGAGACCCAGTACTTC.

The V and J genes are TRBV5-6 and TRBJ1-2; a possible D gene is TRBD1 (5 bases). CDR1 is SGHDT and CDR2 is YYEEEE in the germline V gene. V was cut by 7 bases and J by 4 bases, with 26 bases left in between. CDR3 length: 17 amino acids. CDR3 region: CASGPLQWTKTFYGYTF. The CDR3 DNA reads TGTGCCAGCGGTCCCCTCCAATGGACAAAGACGTTCTATGGCTACACCTTC.